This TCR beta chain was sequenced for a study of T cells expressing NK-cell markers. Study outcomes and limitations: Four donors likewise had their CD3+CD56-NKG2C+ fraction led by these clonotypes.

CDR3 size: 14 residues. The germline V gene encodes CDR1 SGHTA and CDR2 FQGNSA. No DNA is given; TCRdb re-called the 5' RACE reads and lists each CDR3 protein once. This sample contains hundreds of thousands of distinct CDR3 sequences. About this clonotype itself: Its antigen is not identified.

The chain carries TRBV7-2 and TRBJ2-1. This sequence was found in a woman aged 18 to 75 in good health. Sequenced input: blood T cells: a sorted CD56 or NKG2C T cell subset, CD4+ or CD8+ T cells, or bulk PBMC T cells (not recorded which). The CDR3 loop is CASSLVAFYNEQFF.